This T cell receptor beta chain was identified during a study of blood T cells in healthy people across ages. This clonotype was seen ten or more times. Its specificity is not known. Primers used in a second PCR of about 6 to 12 cycles were a sample-barcoded 5' primer and a J-beta primer mix. The authors tagged each cDNA molecule using a template-switch adaptor with 12 random nucleotides. One entry per CDR3 protein, called by TCRdb with MiXCR from the 5' RACE reads. The repertoire holds 1.5 million to 2 million distinct CDR3 sequences, with 28% as singletons. Study results and limitations: Long-lived donors carried more naive CD4+ cells and greater diversity than aged donors.

Aged roughly 6 to 95, donors were systemically healthy Caucasians from Russia. Donors each provided around 10 milliliters of peripheral blood. Sequencing was carried out using blood. The receptor was isolated from a woman in her thirties in good health.

Written as DNA, the CDR3 is TGTGCCATCAGTGGGGGACAGGCGTCCTACGAGCAGTACTTC. Amino acid sequence: CAISGGQASYEQYF. The gene calls are TRBV10-3 and TRBJ2-7, with 8 bases identical to TRBD1. This CDR3 is built from 14 residues. From germline, CDR1 is ENHRY and CDR2 SYGVKD. V lost 4 bases, J lost 1 base, and 3 bases stayed unmatched.